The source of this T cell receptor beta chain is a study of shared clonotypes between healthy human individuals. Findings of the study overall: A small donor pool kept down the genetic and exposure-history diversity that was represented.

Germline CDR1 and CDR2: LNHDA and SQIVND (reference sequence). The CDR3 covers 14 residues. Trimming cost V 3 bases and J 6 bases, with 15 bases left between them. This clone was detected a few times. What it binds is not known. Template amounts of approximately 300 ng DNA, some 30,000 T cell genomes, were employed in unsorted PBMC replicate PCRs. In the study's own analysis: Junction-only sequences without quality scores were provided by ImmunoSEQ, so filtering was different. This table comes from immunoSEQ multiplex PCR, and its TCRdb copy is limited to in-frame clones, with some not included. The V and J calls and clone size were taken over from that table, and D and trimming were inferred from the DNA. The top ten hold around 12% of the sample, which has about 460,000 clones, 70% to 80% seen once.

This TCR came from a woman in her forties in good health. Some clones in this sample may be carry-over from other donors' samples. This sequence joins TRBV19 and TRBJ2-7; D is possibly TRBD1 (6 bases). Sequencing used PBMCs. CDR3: CASSIATGPREQYF. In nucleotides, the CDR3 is TGTGCCAGTAGTATCGCAACAGGGCCCCGCGAGCAGTACTTC.